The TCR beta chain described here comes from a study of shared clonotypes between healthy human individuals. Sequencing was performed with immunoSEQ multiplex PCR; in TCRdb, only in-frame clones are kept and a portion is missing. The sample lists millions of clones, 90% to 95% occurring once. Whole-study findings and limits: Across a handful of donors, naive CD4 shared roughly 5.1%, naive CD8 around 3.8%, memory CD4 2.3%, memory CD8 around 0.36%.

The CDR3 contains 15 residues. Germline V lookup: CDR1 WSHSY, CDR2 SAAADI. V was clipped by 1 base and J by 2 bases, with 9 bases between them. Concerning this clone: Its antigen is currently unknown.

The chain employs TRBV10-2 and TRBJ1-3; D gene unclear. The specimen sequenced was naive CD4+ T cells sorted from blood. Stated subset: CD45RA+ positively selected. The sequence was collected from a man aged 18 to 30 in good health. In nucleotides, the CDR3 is TGCGCCAGCAGTGAGTGGAGGAAAACTGGAAACACCATATATTTT. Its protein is CASSEWRKTGNTIYF.